This entry features one T cell receptor (beta chain) sequence. The data belong to a study of CD8 T cells in Susac syndrome. An amount of RNA that ranged from roughly 0.5 to 1 ug was reverse transcribed with random hexamers. TCRdb reanalysed the immunoSEQ multiplex PCR reads using MiXCR and keeps one entry per CDR3 protein. Here the sample spans approximately 270,000 distinct CDR3 sequences, 93% being singletons. The source material was CD4+ T cells from PBMCs. The receptor was isolated from a human donor with multiple sclerosis.

As DNA, the CDR3 is TGTGCCAGCAGCCAGGGGTATAGCAATCAGCCCCAGCATTTT. Translated: CASSQGYSNQPQHF. The J gene is TRBJ1-5, the V gene TRBV3-1; no firm D call. Germline assignment: CDR1 LGHDT and CDR2 YNNKEL (reference sequence). The length of the CDR3 is 14 residues. V shed 3 bases and J shed 0 bases, with 6 bases lying between them.